This TCR beta chain was retrieved from a study of CD8 T cells in ankylosing spondylitis. Each CDR3 protein gets one entry after TCRdb re-called the 5' RACE reads with MiXCR. The sample includes roughly 120,000 distinct CDR3 sequences, around 13% of them seen just once. The J segment lost 6 bases and the V segment lost 3 bases, leaving 7 bases of the junction unmatched. Germline V lookup: CDR1 SEHNR, CDR2 FQNEAQ (reference sequence). The CDR3 has 15 amino acids. This clonotype was counted only a few times. Its antigen is still unknown. Study outcomes and limitations: There was reportedly significant enrichment of clones that were disease-linked in matched ankylosing spondylitis synovial fluid. Past studies reported some motif variants in reactive arthritis synovial fluid and blood.

The sequence came from a female donor with ankylosing spondylitis or in good health (not recorded which). Sequenced sample: blood, either unsorted or a sorted T cell fraction (not recorded which). V is TRBV7-9 and J is TRBJ2-1; 8 bases fit TRBD2. CDR3 nucleotide sequence: TGTGCCAGCAGCTTTAGCCGAACTAGCGGCAATGAGCAGTTCTTC. It codes for CASSFSRTSGNEQFF.